These T cell receptor beta chains were read from a single sample in a study of identical twins. Via MiXCR, TCRdb re-called the 5' RACE reads, giving one row per CDR3 protein. In the table there are approximately 150,000 distinct CDR3 sequences, around 3.5% of which are singletons. The sequenced sample was memory T cells sorted from blood. The receptors come from a man in his late teens or twenties in good health. The CDR3 runs from the conserved cysteine through the conserved F or W. D genes are given only for firm matches. The size entry is marked missing in some rows and otherwise reads once, few, many or a size class.

size,V,J,length,D,CDR3,DNA
many,TRBV12-3/TRBV12-4,TRBJ2-5,13,TRBD1,CASSPPGQKTQYF,TGTGCCAGCAGTCCTCCGGGACAGAAGACCCAGTACTTC
many,TRBV20-1,TRBJ2-3,18,NA,CSARAPTRRAVFTDTQYF,TGCAGTGCTAGAGCCCCGACTCGGAGGGCTGTTTTCACAGATACGCAGTATTTT
NA,TRBV5-1,TRBJ2-1,12,NA,CASSPGRREQFF,TGCGCCAGCAGCCCCGGACGGAGAGAGCAGTTCTTC
many,TRBV18,TRBJ1-3,16,TRBD1,CASSPAGTDSGNTIYF,TGTGCCAGCTCACCTGCCGGGACAGACTCTGGAAACACCATATATTTT
many,TRBV30,TRBJ1-1,12,NA,CAGAGVNTEAFF,TGTGCCGGGGCTGGGGTAAACACTGAAGCTTTCTTT
many,TRBV3-1,TRBJ2-3,16,TRBD2,CASSQPLAGESDTQYF,TGTGCCAGCAGCCAACCTTTAGCGGGAGAGTCAGATACGCAGTATTTT
many,TRBV7-8,TRBJ2-1,19,TRBD2,CASSLLSGGRASLRREQFF,TGTGCCAGCAGCTTACTGTCTGGCGGGAGGGCCTCCCTTCGGCGTGAGCAGTTCTTC
many,TRBV7-9,TRBJ2-5,14,NA,CASSPSVRQETQYF,TGTGCCAGCAGCCCATCAGTCCGCCAAGAGACCCAGTACTTC
many,TRBV20-1,TRBJ2-7,16,TRBD2,CSAPKLGRGLTYEQYF,TGCAGTGCCCCGAAATTGGGGAGGGGACTAACCTACGAGCAGTACTTC
many,TRBV12-3/TRBV12-4,TRBJ2-1,15,NA,CASALGLRLNNEQFF,TGTGCCAGCGCTTTGGGCCTTCGACTTAACAATGAGCAGTTCTTC
many,TRBV12-3/TRBV12-4,TRBJ2-1,14,TRBD2,CASSREGPNNEQFF,TGTGCCAGCAGCCGGGAGGGCCCCAACAATGAGCAGTTCTTC
many,TRBV5-1,TRBJ1-1,14,TRBD1,CASSLDRGQTEAFF,TGCGCCAGCAGCTTGGACAGGGGGCAAACTGAAGCTTTCTTT
many,TRBV6-5,TRBJ1-1,11,NA,CATLGDTEAFF,TGTGCTACCTTAGGGGACACTGAAGCTTTCTTT
few,TRBV7-2,TRBJ2-7,13,NA,CAASRSQKTQQYF,TGTGCCGCCAGCCGGTCACAAAAAACCCAGCAGTACTTC
many,TRBV11-3,TRBJ2-3,13,TRBD1,CASSIGGRDTQYF,TGTGCCAGCAGCATAGGGGGCAGAGATACGCAGTATTTT
many,TRBV19,TRBJ1-3,15,NA,CASSRLIDSGNTIYF,TGTGCCAGTAGTAGACTCATCGACTCTGGAAACACCATATATTTT
many,TRBV6-1,TRBJ2-3,13,NA,CASRKQGTDTQYF,TGTGCCAGCAGAAAACAAGGCACAGATACGCAGTATTTT
many,TRBV19,TRBJ1-5,14,NA,CASSDSSGNQPQHF,TGTGCCAGTAGCGACAGCTCAGGCAATCAGCCCCAGCATTTT
few,TRBV2,TRBJ1-1,12,NA,CASSPLNTEAFF,TGTGCCAGCAGTCCTCTGAACACTGAAGCTTTCTTT
NA,TRBV2,TRBJ2-7,11,NA,CASSERNRQYF,TGTGCCAGCAGCGAAAGAAACCGGCAGTACTTC
many,TRBV10-3,TRBJ2-7,15,TRBD2,CAANKAGGPSYEQYF,TGTGCCGCAAACAAAGCGGGAGGGCCCTCCTACGAGCAGTACTTC
many,TRBV19,TRBJ1-1,14,NA,CASRLGTRNTEAFF,TGTGCCAGTAGGTTGGGGACGAGGAACACTGAAGCTTTCTTT
many,TRBV6-1,TRBJ2-3,14,NA,CASRPGQSTDTQYF,TGTGCCAGCAGACCCGGACAGAGCACAGATACGCAGTATTTT